Given below is one TCR beta chain in context. Its antigen is unknown. These data are taken from a study of cytomegalovirus exposure and HLA in healthy donors. Notes on the study in general: For cytomegalovirus status, the classifier reportedly gave diagnoses with high specificity and sensitivity.

The PCR contained 60 Vbeta and 13 Jbeta primers. The repertoire was sequenced with immunoSEQ multiplex PCR; TCRdb's copy has only in-frame clones and lacks some. The sample has some 160,000 clones; about 80% are singletons. Sequenced: PBMCs. This clonotype originated in a man in his sixties in good health and CMV-seronegative.

CDR3 residues: CASSWTGASNYGYTF. Here the CDR3 DNA reads TGCGCCAGCAGCTGGACAGGGGCCTCCAACTATGGCTACACCTTC. The chain uses TRBV5-1 and TRBJ1-2; 9 bases line up with TRBD1. The junction had 5 bases not matched to a gene; V was cut back by 3 bases and J by 2 bases. Germline loops: CDR1 SGHRS, CDR2 YFSETQ. The length of the CDR3 is 15 residues. The entire variable domain, with the rest obtained from reference TRBV5-1 and TRBJ1-2, is as follows: KAGVTQTPRYLIKTRGQQVTLSCSPISGHRSVSWYQQTPGQGLQFLFEYFSETQRNKGNFPGRFSGRQFSNSRSEMNVSTLELGDSALYLCASSWTGASNYGYTFGSGTRLTVV.